Given below is one TCR beta chain in context. This specimen comes from a study of control samples from healthy donors and cancer patients. Measured with immunoSEQ multiplex PCR; TCRdb has only the in-frame clones, and not every one. The sample shows around 200,000 clones, roughly 91% of them seen only once. The receptor was isolated from a man aged 18 to 30 in good health. The sequencing sample was made of blood.

Written as DNA, the CDR3 is TGCGCCAGCAGTGCAGCGAGGGACAGGGGTACCTACGAGCAGTACTTC. Translating gives CASSAARDRGTYEQYF. The chain links TRBV23-1 to TRBJ2-7, with 10 positions matching TRBD1. TRBV23-1 is marked as an open reading frame, function uncertain. J gave up 2 bases and V 5 bases, and 9 bases lay outside the gene matches. The CDR3 extends over 16 amino acids.